The 24 T cell receptor beta chains below all came from one sample that was sequenced in a study of T cell responses to AZD1222 COVID-19 vaccine. Here immunoSEQ multiplex PCR was the method, and the copy in TCRdb shows in-frame clones only, minus some. The sample records 150,000 to 200,000 clones, around 93% being singletons. The sequences come from peripheral blood, collected on day 0 of AZD1222 vaccination. These receptors all come from an adult in good health.

The chain couples TRBV27 to TRBJ2-1, with 8 bases fitting TRBD2. The CDR3 has 15 amino acids. CDR1 is MNHEY, CDR2 SMNVEV, per germline (reference sequence). Trimming cost V 0 bases and J 2 bases; bases outside gene matches: 0. CDR3 residues: CASSLSAGAYNEQFF. Written as DNA, the CDR3 is TGTGCCAGCAGTTTATCAGCGGGAGCCTACAATGAGCAGTTCTTC.

The V gene is TRBV6-6, the J gene TRBJ1-2, with a weak D call TRBD1 (5 bases). The V end lost 7 bases, the J end lost 4 bases, and 13 bases lay between the germline ends. The germline gives CDR1 MNHNY, CDR2 SVGAGI (reference sequence). The CDR3 has 13 amino acids. The CDR3 reads CASTATGPYGYTF. CDR3 DNA: TGTGCCAGCACCGCAACAGGTCCCTATGGCTACACCTTC.

The rearrangement joins TRBV29-1 to TRBJ1-1, with D perhaps matching TRBD1 (5 bases). V gave up 7 bases and J gave up 1 base, with 10 bases separating them. CDR1 is SQVTM, CDR2 ANQGSEA, per germline. This CDR3 region has 12 residues. The CDR3 DNA follows: TGCAGCGGTCAGGGCAGGAACACTGAAGCTTTCTTT. Its translation: CSGQGRNTEAFF.

The chain employs TRBV6-2 or TRBV6-3 and TRBJ1-2; D remains ambiguous. The CDR3 is made up of 16 amino acids. From germline, CDR1 is MNHEY and CDR2 SVGEGT. The ends were cut back, 2 bases at V and 0 bases at J, with 13 bases in the middle. CDR3 sequence (DNA): TGTGCCAGCAGTTACCCCGAGTACGACCCTAACTATGGCTACACCTTC. It yields the protein CASSYPEYDPNYGYTF.

The J gene is TRBJ1-2, the V gene TRBV5-4; possible D gene TRBD1, 5 bases. The length of the CDR3 is 13 residues. V was trimmed by 1 base and J by 8 bases, leaving 12 bases between them. Looked up from germline, CDR1 is SGHNT and CDR2 is YYREEE (reference sequence). The CDR3 DNA reads as TGTGCCAGCAGCTTGCGAGGGGCGGGGGGCTACACCTTC. Its protein is CASSLRGAGGYTF.

This chain uses TRBV27 with TRBJ1-1; D is possibly TRBD1 (6 bases). The CDR3 covers 13 residues. CDR1 and CDR2 from the germline V gene are MNHEY and SMNVEV (reference sequence). The V end was cut by 3 bases, the J end by 7 bases, with 12 bases between. This chain's CDR3 is CASSFARGGEAFF. In nucleotides, the CDR3 is TGTGCCAGCAGTTTTGCCAGGGGTGGTGAAGCTTTCTTT.

The chain recombines TRBV24-1 with TRBJ1-2; D not certain. Germline V gene sequence: CDR1 KGHDR, CDR2 SFDVKD. V gave up 5 bases and J gave up 2 bases, with 8 bases separating them. CDR3 size: 13 residues. The CDR3 loop is CATSVAGNYGYTF. CDR3 sequence (DNA): TGTGCCACCAGTGTGGCCGGGAACTATGGCTACACCTTC.

The V call is TRBV3-1 (or the pseudogene TRBV3-2), the J call TRBJ2-1; D perhaps matches TRBD1 (5 bases). The CDR3 covers 17 residues. Per the germline V gene, CDR1 is LGHDT and CDR2 is YNNKEL (reference sequence). Trimming shortened V by 3 bases and J by 0 bases, and 15 bases separated the two germline ends. Written as DNA, the CDR3 is TGTGCCAGCAGCCAGGTGACAGTAGACGGCTCCTACAATGAGCAGTTCTTC. Protein: CASSQVTVDGSYNEQFF.

V gene TRBV7-9 combines with J gene TRBJ2-1; 7 nucleotides align to TRBD1. Germline V gene data show CDR1 as SEHNR and CDR2 as FQNEAQ (reference sequence). V dropped 3 bases and J dropped 7; count of bases not matched to a gene: 3. The CDR3 has 13 residues. CDR3 residues: CASSLGTANEQFF. The CDR3 DNA reads TGTGCCAGCAGCTTGGGGACAGCAAATGAGCAGTTCTTC. Full variable domain (remainder filled in from reference TRBV7-9 and TRBJ2-1): DTGVSQNPRHKITKRGQNVTFRCDPISEHNRLYWYRQTLGQGPEFLTYFQNEAQLEKSRLLSDRFSAERPKGSFSTLEIQRTEQGDSAMYLCASSLGTANEQFFGPGTRLTVL.

This chain links TRBV5-6 with TRBJ1-5; unclear D gene. Germline CDR1 reads SGHDT; CDR2 reads YYEEEE. The CDR3 is 15 residues long. V shed 6 bases and J shed 1 base, with 14 bases lying between them. The CDR3 loop reads CASTTWGLSNQPQHF. Written as DNA, the CDR3 is TGTGCCAGCACCACGTGGGGATTAAGCAATCAGCCCCAGCATTTT.

The V and J genes are TRBV6-5 and TRBJ1-4, with D uncertain. V lost 0 bases and J lost 0, with 8 bases in between. Germline values: CDR1 MNHEY, CDR2 SVGAGI. The length of the CDR3 is 16 residues. CDR3 coding DNA: TGTGCCAGCAGTTACTCGGTCAGCACAACTAATGAAAAACTGTTTTTT. The encoded protein is CASSYSVSTTNEKLFF.

The chain carries TRBV5-1 and TRBJ2-1; 9 bases line up with TRBD2. Germline CDR1 SGHRS, CDR2 YFSETQ. CDR3 length: 17 amino acids. With V trimmed by 0 bases and J by 8 bases, 12 bases remained unmatched. The CDR3 region has the DNA TGCGCCAGCAGCTTGGGGCTAGCGGGGCCCCAGTGGGATGAGCAGTTCTTC. Protein product: CASSLGLAGPQWDEQFF.

The chain joins TRBV2 to TRBJ2-2; D gene unclear. The CDR3 totals 14 residues. The V end was cut by 6 bases, the J end by 3 bases, with 11 bases between. The germline CDR1 and CDR2 sequences are SNHLY and FYNNEI. The CDR3 DNA reads as TGTGCCAGCAGGGCTAGTGGTGACACCGGGGAGCTGTTTTTT. Protein: CASRASGDTGELFF.

The CDR3 bases are TGTGCCAGCGGCATGACGACCTTTGGCAATTCACCCCTCCACTTT. Translating it yields CASGMTTFGNSPLHF. This chain uses TRBV6-5 with TRBJ1-6; D uncertain. In germline, CDR1 is MNHEY, CDR2 SVGAGI. The V and J ends lost 8 bases and 7 bases respectively, with 18 bases between them. There are 15 residues in the CDR3.

The chain is built from TRBV11-2 and TRBJ2-2; D gene unclear. The V and J ends lost 3 bases and 1 base respectively, with 9 bases between them. The length of the CDR3 is 15 residues. The germline CDR1 and CDR2 sequences are SGHAT and FQNNGV. As DNA, the CDR3 is TGTGCCAGCAGCTTTTTTGTAAAGAACACCGGGGAGCTGTTTTTT. It is translated as CASSFFVKNTGELFF. Variable domain in full (rest from reference TRBV11-2 and TRBJ2-2): EAGVAQSPRYKIIEKRQSVAFWCNPISGHATLYWYQQILGQGPKLLIQFQNNGVVDDSQLPKDRFSAERLKGVDSTLKIQPAKLEDSAVYLCASSFFVKNTGELFFGEGSRLTVL.

The chain uses TRBV14 and TRBJ2-7; D remains unclear. V was pared by 3 bases and J by 6 bases, with 12 bases between. Germline CDR1 is SGHDN and CDR2 is FVKESK. The CDR3 spans 13 residues. This chain's CDR3 is CASSQLRHSEQYF. The CDR3, as DNA: TGTGCCAGCAGCCAGCTTAGACACAGCGAGCAGTACTTC.

The rearrangement links TRBV7-2 to TRBJ2-3; the match to TRBD2 covers 14 bases. Germline V gene sequence: CDR1 SGHTA, CDR2 FQGNSA. There are 16 residues in the CDR3. V trimming: 5 bases; J trimming: 4 bases; junction bases outside the gene matches: 5. The CDR3 loop is CASSLGLAGVSDTQYF. The CDR3 coding sequence is TGTGCCAGCAGCCTGGGACTAGCGGGAGTATCAGATACGCAGTATTTT.

J is TRBJ1-2 and V is TRBV4-2; D call uncertain. V was trimmed by 1 base and J by 8 bases, leaving 8 bases between them. Germline lookup yields CDR1 LGHNA and CDR2 YNFKEQ. The CDR3 runs 12 residues. CDR3 sequence reads: CASSQGATGYTF. As DNA, the CDR3 is TGTGCCAGCAGCCAAGGGGCAACGGGCTACACCTTC.

The rearrangement uses TRBV3-1 (or the pseudogene TRBV3-2) and TRBJ1-5; TRBD1 is a possible D gene (6 bases). With 2 bases removed from V and 4 bases from J, the gap between germline ends came to 12 bases. From germline, CDR1 is LGHDT and CDR2 YNNKEL (reference sequence). This CDR3 has 15 amino acids. The CDR3 here is CASSQNWDTNQPQHF. CDR3 DNA sequence: TGTGCCAGCAGCCAAAATTGGGACACGAATCAGCCCCAGCATTTT.

The chain has TRBV30 and TRBJ1-1, with D unresolved. CDR1 GTSNPN and CDR2 SVGIG come from the germline V gene (reference sequence). This CDR3 contains 14 residues. The V end lost 0 bases, the J end lost 0 bases, and 8 bases lay between the germline ends. CDR3 sequence reads: CAWSVLGMNTEAFF. CDR3 DNA sequence: TGTGCCTGGAGTGTACTAGGGATGAACACTGAAGCTTTCTTT. Drawing the rest from reference TRBV30 and TRBJ1-1, the complete variable domain is SQTIHQWPATLVQPVGSPLSLECTVEGTSNPNLYWYRQAAGRGLQLLFYSVGIGQISSEVPQNLSASRPQDRQFILSSKKLLLSDSGFYLCAWSVLGMNTEAFFGQGTRLTVV.

The J gene is TRBJ2-3, the V gene TRBV10-3; perhaps D is TRBD1 or TRBD2 (5 bases each). Germline V gives CDR1 ENHRY, CDR2 SYGVKD. The CDR3 covers 14 residues. The V end was cut by 7 bases, the J end by 6 bases, with 17 bases between. The CDR3 bases are TGTGCCATCACCTCAACCGGGGCCGCGGATACGCAGTATTTT. Its translation: CAITSTGAADTQYF.

The gene calls are TRBV19 and TRBJ2-7; D may be TRBD2 (5 bases). With 2 bases removed from V and 0 bases from J, the gap between germline ends came to 14 bases. Per the germline V gene, CDR1 is LNHDA and CDR2 is SQIVND (reference sequence). The CDR3 loop spans 16 amino acids. CDR3 region: CASSIIWNGGSYEQYF. The CDR3 bases are TGTGCCAGTAGTATAATCTGGAACGGAGGCTCCTACGAGCAGTACTTC.

This sequence joins TRBV4-2 and TRBJ2-1; the D gene could be TRBD1 or TRBD2 (5 bases each). The CDR3 extends over 16 amino acids. The V and J ends lost 1 base and 1 base respectively, with 11 bases between them. From germline, CDR1 is LGHNA and CDR2 YNFKEQ. The CDR3 loop reads CASSQAGTASYNEQFF. Written as DNA, the CDR3 is TGTGCCAGCAGCCAAGCCGGGACGGCATCCTACAATGAGCAGTTCTTC.

The chain recombines TRBV29-1 with TRBJ2-5; D not resolved. This CDR3 comprises 13 residues. V lost 5 bases and J 5 bases, leaving 15 bases between the germline ends. CDR1 SQVTM and CDR2 ANQGSEA come from the germline V gene. CDR3 residues: CSVTTRPWETQYF. The CDR3 DNA is TGCAGCGTTACGACGCGTCCTTGGGAGACCCAGTACTTC.